The clone carrying this T cell receptor beta chain appeared once. Antigen unknown. The data were obtained in a study of cytomegalovirus exposure and HLA in healthy donors. Background on the study: Clustering assigned about 80% of the roughly 400 genotyped donors to the Caucasian-associated ancestry cluster. The study's findings and limits: CMV serostatus was the only recorded immune exposure for donors. Analysis performed later showed TCR beta chains linked to HLA being more clonally expanded than equally common others. Rarity held for most TCR sequences, but there were some public TCRs that occurred in many donors.

V gave up 7 bases and J gave up 9 bases; unmatched junction bases: 9. Germline V gene data show CDR1 as SGHTA and CDR2 as FQGNSA. The CDR3 is 14 residues long. It was with 60 Vbeta and 13 Jbeta primers that the PCR ran. TCRdb's table, derived via immunoSEQ multiplex PCR, lists solely in-frame clones and lacks some. Among around 130,000 clones, 76% were seen once, and the ten largest hold approximately 2%. The sequencing input was PBMCs. The chain uses TRBV7-2 and TRBJ2-1; 10 nucleotides agree with TRBD2. This receptor was obtained from a man aged 35 to 55 in good health and CMV-seronegative. In DNA form, the CDR3 reads TGTGCCAGCACCCTTGAGCGGGGGGGCCGTGAGCAGTTCTTC. Protein sequence: CASTLERGGREQFF.